This T cell receptor (beta chain) comes out of a study of regulatory T cells in long-lasting Graves disease. Overall study context: Patients newly diagnosed with Graves' had been on antithyroid drugs for under 3 months.

The time point is: newly diagnosed GD, antithyroid drugs for less than 3 months. With RNA extracted from PBMCs as input, the TCR library was made. Sequencing libraries for TCR beta were prepared with iRepertoire HTBI primers and Arm-PCR of CDR3 regions. TCRdb itself ran the multiplex PCR reads through MiXCR, one entry per CDR3 protein. The sample yields about 440,000 distinct CDR3 sequences, roughly 15% seen once. The germline gives CDR1 SGHTS, CDR2 YDEGEE. CDR3 length equals 14 residues. The germline V and J ends were trimmed by 0 bases and 4 bases, with 10 bases remaining between them. These same records also appear under a second study, on T cells in Graves' hyperthyroidism and ophthalmopathy.

This receptor was obtained from a woman in her 30s with Graves disease. V is TRBV5-8 and J is TRBJ1-2; D is uncertain. Material: peripheral blood mononuclear cells (PBMCs), obtained at new diagnosis, from a patient treated with antithyroid drugs. CDR3: CASSLVGVPYGYTF. The CDR3 DNA is TGTGCCAGCAGCTTGGTGGGAGTTCCCTATGGCTACACCTTC.